A single sample gave rise to the 27 T cell receptor beta chains below, sequenced in a study of cytomegalovirus exposure and HLA in healthy donors. This PCR relied on a set of 60 Vbeta primers and 13 Jbeta primers. TCRdb's table, derived via immunoSEQ multiplex PCR, lists solely in-frame clones and lacks some. This table has roughly 150,000 clones, approximately 80% appearing once. Sequencing was carried out using PBMCs. Source of these receptors: a man younger than 45 in good health and CMV-seropositive.

The V and J genes are TRBV6-5 and TRBJ2-1; 7 bases map to TRBD1. The V gene end was trimmed by 1 base and the J gene end by 7 bases; junction bases not matched to a gene: 10. Per germline, CDR1 MNHEY and CDR2 SVGAGI. This CDR3 is built from 16 residues. The CDR3 region is CASSYWGRGSGNEQFF. The CDR3 nucleotides read TGTGCCAGCAGTTACTGGGGCAGGGGGTCGGGGAATGAGCAGTTCTTC.

The genes are TRBV10-2 and TRBJ1-2, with D possibly TRBD1 on 5 matching bases. The V end lost 8 bases, the J end lost 2 bases, and 12 bases lay between the germline ends. From germline, CDR1 is WSHSY and CDR2 SAAADI. This CDR3 is built from 13 residues. CDR3 DNA sequence: TGCGCCAGCGCGACGACAGTCAACTATGGCTACACCTTC. This sequence encodes CASATTVNYGYTF.

V gene TRBV7-2 combines with J gene TRBJ1-2; no firm D call. Trimming removed 5 bases from V and 2 bases from J, with 12 bases in between. CDR3 size: 14 residues. Germline values: CDR1 SGHTA, CDR2 FQGNSA. The CDR3 bases are TGTGCCAGCAGCCTCGCCGCGGGGAACTATGGCTACACCTTC. This gives the protein CASSLAAGNYGYTF.

The J gene is TRBJ1-1, the V gene TRBV4-1, with a weak D call TRBD1 (5 bases). V gave up 4 bases and J gave up 3 bases, with 12 bases separating them. This CDR3 region has 14 residues. The germline gives CDR1 MGHRA, CDR2 YSYEKL. CDR3 DNA: TGCGCCAGCAGCCTACGACAAGGGGACACTGAAGCTTTCTTT. Amino acid sequence: CASSLRQGDTEAFF.

Concerning this clone: One end of the junction is discordant with germline, which a read error may explain. The chain couples TRBV9 to TRBJ2-6; 8 nucleotides agree with TRBD2. The CDR3 is made up of 18 amino acids. Germline CDR1 reads SGDLS; CDR2 reads YYNGEE. CDR3 residues: CASSVGFPSGSGANGLTF. CDR3 DNA: TGTGCCAGCAGCGTAGGCTTTCCTAGCGGGTCTGGGGCCAACGGCCTGACTTTC.

This rearrangement joins TRBV27 to TRBJ1-6; no reliable D call. The V gene's germline CDR1 is MNHEY and CDR2 SMNVEV (reference sequence). The CDR3 runs to 13 residues. Trimming took 9 bases from V and 3 from J, leaving 9 bases between them. CDR3: CASSPGYNSPLHF. In DNA form, the CDR3 reads TGTGCCAGTAGTCCAGGCTATAATTCACCCCTCCACTTT.

The chain uses TRBV2 and TRBJ1-6; D call uncertain. Germline assignment: CDR1 SNHLY and CDR2 FYNNEI. V lost 7 bases, J lost 7 bases, and 11 bases lay in between. The CDR3 loop spans 13 amino acids. Written as DNA, the CDR3 is TGTGCCAGCATGGATGGCGGCAATTCACCCCTCCACTTT. Residues: CASMDGGNSPLHF.

The V gene is TRBV2, the J gene TRBJ2-3; 10 nucleotides align to TRBD2. Germline assignment: CDR1 SNHLY and CDR2 FYNNEI. The CDR3 runs to 17 residues. The trim removed 8 bases at V and 0 bases at J, leaving 11 bases unmatched. The CDR3 here is CASAGLAEEPSTDTQYF. The CDR3 region has the DNA TGTGCCAGCGCCGGACTAGCGGAAGAACCTAGCACAGATACGCAGTATTTT.

The V gene is TRBV5-1, the J gene TRBJ2-7, with D hard to call. V lost 6 bases, J lost 3 bases, and 13 bases lay in between. The CDR3 covers 13 residues. The germline CDR1 and CDR2 sequences are SGHRS and YFSETQ. The CDR3 loop reads CASIQRRIYEQYF. The CDR3, as DNA: TGCGCCAGCATACAGAGAAGAATCTACGAGCAGTACTTC.

The genes are TRBV28 and TRBJ1-3; 10 bases fit TRBD1. This CDR3 is built from 14 residues. CDR1 is MDHEN and CDR2 is SYDVKM in the germline V gene. With V trimmed by 5 bases and J by 6 bases, 4 bases remained unmatched. The CDR3 loop is CASSTTGGVNTIYF. The DNA of the CDR3 is TGTGCCAGCAGTACGACAGGGGGCGTAAACACCATATATTTT.

The CDR3, as DNA: TGTGCCAGCAGCGTTACATCGACAGGGAAGAGGCACGAGCAGTACTTC. It codes for CASSVTSTGKRHEQYF. V gene TRBV13 combines with J gene TRBJ2-7; 7 bases are shared with TRBD1. Germline trimming cut 5 bases from V and 5 bases from J; bases unmatched to any gene: 15. The CDR3 runs 16 residues. Germline V gives CDR1 PRHDT, CDR2 FYEKMQ (reference sequence).

The chain employs TRBV5-6 and TRBJ1-2, with 8 bases lining up with TRBD1. From germline, CDR1 is SGHDT and CDR2 YYEEEE. The J segment lost 6 bases and the V segment lost 5 bases, leaving 6 bases of the junction unmatched. The CDR3 has 13 amino acids. For the CDR3, the DNA is TGTGCCAGCAGACCGACAGGGGTTCATGGCTACACCTTC. Protein: CASRPTGVHGYTF.

This rearrangement joins TRBV9 to TRBJ2-3; no clear D. The CDR3 loop spans 15 amino acids. Germline lookup yields CDR1 SGDLS and CDR2 YYNGEE. V lost 0 bases, J lost 4 bases, and 12 bases lay in between. Here the CDR3 DNA reads TGTGCCAGCAGCGTAGCTACGAGTGCGGCAGATACGCAGTATTTT. As protein: CASSVATSAADTQYF.

This clone has just a few counts. This chain joins TRBV19 and TRBJ2-1; D gene ambiguous. The CDR3 contains 16 residues. Germline CDR1 is LNHDA and CDR2 is SQIVND (reference sequence). Trimming cost V 4 bases and J 4 bases, with 17 bases left between them. CDR3: CASSTQSGPIYNEQFF. The CDR3 nucleotides read TGTGCCAGTAGTACCCAAAGTGGGCCTATATACAATGAGCAGTTCTTC.

This clone was seen only a few times. The chain is built from TRBV28 and TRBJ2-5; TRBD2 matches 13 bases. The CDR3 length is 16 residues. The germline V gene has CDR1 MDHEN and CDR2 SYDVKM. With V trimmed by 5 bases and J by 1 base, 4 bases remained unmatched. Written as DNA, the CDR3 is TGTGCCAGCAGTCCGGGACTAGCGGGATTCCAAGAGACCCAGTACTTC. Protein: CASSPGLAGFQETQYF.

The chain is built from TRBV30 and TRBJ1-5, with a weak D call TRBD1 (6 bases). V was pared by 1 base and J by 5 bases, with 12 bases between. CDR3 size: 14 residues. Germline V gene sequence: CDR1 GTSNPN, CDR2 SVGIG (reference sequence). The CDR3 bases are TGTGCCTGGAGTGCCGGGACACCGTATCAGCCCCAGCATTTT. As protein: CAWSAGTPYQPQHF.

The chain combines TRBV6-6 with TRBJ1-1, with 7 bases fitting TRBD1. This CDR3 comprises 14 residues. Trimming took 4 bases from V and 3 from J; bases not matched to a gene: 5. Germline V gene lookup returns CDR1 MNHNY and CDR2 SVGAGI (reference sequence). The CDR3 DNA reads TGTGCCAGCAGTTTGACAGGGTCCGACACTGAAGCTTTCTTT. It is translated as CASSLTGSDTEAFF.

Here the CDR3 reads CASSLRQTGYTF. CDR3 in DNA: TGTGCCAGCAGCCTAAGACAGACTGGCTACACCTTC. The chain combines TRBV7-2 with TRBJ1-2; D is possibly TRBD1 (5 bases). The CDR3 has 12 residues. V lost 5 bases to trimming and J lost 7 bases, with 11 bases between them. In germline, CDR1 is SGHTA, CDR2 FQGNSA.

This chain links TRBV30 with TRBJ2-2; perhaps TRBD1 as D (6 bases). Germline CDR1 GTSNPN, CDR2 SVGIG (reference sequence). This CDR3 spans 17 amino acids. Between the trimmed V and J ends, which lost 7 bases and 0 bases, there was a span of 21 bases. The CDR3 reads CASARYQGSANTGELFF. CDR3 in DNA: TGTGCCTCGGCTCGTTATCAGGGGTCCGCGAACACCGGGGAGCTGTTTTTT.

The V call is TRBV11-2, the J call TRBJ2-2, with a tentative D call TRBD1 (6 bases). Trimming took off 1 base at V and 6 bases at J, with 15 bases between the two ends. The CDR3 is 16 amino acids. Germline values: CDR1 SGHAT, CDR2 FQNNGV. CDR3 nucleotide sequence: TGTGCCAGCAGCTTAGCCGCCGGGGCAGGGGCCGGGGAGCTGTTTTTT. Translated: CASSLAAGAGAGELFF.

This clone has more than one count but fewer than ten. The V and J genes are TRBV7-9 and TRBJ2-2; TRBD2 matches 14 bases. V shed 0 bases and J 6 bases; nucleotides not matched to a gene: 6. This CDR3 contains 18 residues. Germline assignment: CDR1 SEHNR and CDR2 FQNEAQ (reference sequence). CDR3 bases: TGTGCCAGCAGCTTAGCGTTTTGGACTAGCGGGAGGCCCGGGGAGCTGTTTTTT. This gives the protein CASSLAFWTSGRPGELFF.

This clone was seen more than once but under ten times. This chain joins TRBV2 and TRBJ2-3; TRBD1 matches at 7 bases. The CDR3 extends over 14 amino acids. V trimming: 5 bases; J trimming: 2 bases; junction bases outside the gene matches: 4. CDR1 is SNHLY and CDR2 is FYNNEI in the germline V gene. CDR3 sequence: CASSSDRYTDTQYF. CDR3 bases: TGTGCCAGCAGTTCGGACAGGTACACAGATACGCAGTATTTT.

The CDR3 spells CASSSPGQGVDYTF. CDR3 bases: TGCGCCAGCAGCTCCCCGGGACAGGGAGTCGACTACACCTTC. The rearrangement links TRBV5-1 to TRBJ1-2; 9 bases line up with TRBD1. The CDR3 contains 14 residues. Looked up from germline, CDR1 is SGHRS and CDR2 is YFSETQ. V gave up 3 bases and J gave up 10 bases; unmatched junction bases: 10.

The chain has TRBV11-2 and TRBJ1-2; D gene unclear. Germline V lookup: CDR1 SGHAT, CDR2 FQNNGV. This CDR3 region has 13 residues. Trimming left V 1 base short and J 2 bases short, with 5 bases between. The chain's CDR3 is CASSLGRNYGYTF. CDR3 bases: TGTGCCAGCAGCTTAGGCAGGAACTATGGCTACACCTTC.

This chain links TRBV30 with TRBJ1-3, with 7 bases that match TRBD1. The CDR3 has 15 residues. The V gene's germline CDR1 is GTSNPN and CDR2 SVGIG (reference sequence). V shed 5 bases and J 1 base; nucleotides not matched to a gene: 8. The CDR3 DNA follows: TGTGCCTGGCTGGACAGGTTAGAATCTGGAAACACCATATATTTT. Translation gives CAWLDRLESGNTIYF. Complete variable domain (other parts from reference TRBV30 and TRBJ1-3): SQTIHQWPATLVQPVGSPLSLECTVEGTSNPNLYWYRQAAGRGLQLLFYSVGIGQISSEVPQNLSASRPQDRQFILSSKKLLLSDSGFYLCAWLDRLESGNTIYFGEGSWLTVV.

The V gene is TRBV29-1, the J gene TRBJ2-5; 11 bases match TRBD2. The germline V gene encodes CDR1 SQVTM and CDR2 ANQGSEA. Trimming at V came to 6 bases and at J to 5 bases, leaving 11 bases not matched to a gene. The CDR3 extends over 15 amino acids. The CDR3: CSVDGGLAVKETQYF. CDR3 DNA: TGCAGCGTCGATGGGGGACTAGCGGTGAAGGAGACCCAGTACTTC.

The rearrangement uses TRBV30 and TRBJ1-5, with D perhaps matching TRBD1 (6 bases). V lost 0 bases and J lost 3, with 12 bases in between. The CDR3 covers 15 residues. From germline, CDR1 is GTSNPN and CDR2 SVGIG (reference sequence). The CDR3: CAWSVLGQFNQPQHF. The CDR3, as DNA: TGTGCCTGGAGTGTACTTGGACAGTTCAATCAGCCCCAGCATTTT. Complete variable domain (other parts from reference TRBV30 and TRBJ1-5): SQTIHQWPATLVQPVGSPLSLECTVEGTSNPNLYWYRQAAGRGLQLLFYSVGIGQISSEVPQNLSASRPQDRQFILSSKKLLLSDSGFYLCAWSVLGQFNQPQHFGDGTRLSIL.